One sample yielded the 5 T cell receptor beta chains listed below, sequenced in a study of cytotoxic CD8 clonotypes in ibrutinib-treated CLL. The method was immunoSEQ multiplex PCR; TCRdb's version includes in-frame clones alone and lacks a portion of them. The profile shows roughly 42,000 clones, 65% of them singletons. Sequencing was performed on PBMCs, taken after 24 months of ibrutinib treatment. These receptors were obtained from a human donor with chronic lymphocytic leukemia.

The V call is TRBV13, the J call TRBJ2-7; 13 bases line up with TRBD2. This CDR3 is 14 amino acids long. V was pared by 5 bases and J by 9 bases, with 7 bases of the junction left unmatched. From germline, CDR1 is PRHDT and CDR2 FYEKMQ (reference sequence). The CDR3 protein is CASSATSGRAGQYF. CDR3 bases: TGTGCCAGCAGCGCCACTAGCGGGAGGGCCGGGCAGTACTTC.

This clone was seen many times. The chain is built from TRBV25-1 and TRBJ1-2; no clear D. V lost 8 bases and J 2 bases, leaving 15 bases between the germline ends. Germline V lookup: CDR1 MGHDK, CDR2 SYGVNS. The CDR3 has 14 residues. The CDR3 coding sequence is TGTGCCAGCTCCTACCAAGAAAGGAACTATGGCTACACCTTC. Its translation is CASSYQERNYGYTF.

The gene calls are TRBV30 and TRBJ2-6, with 7 nucleotides matching TRBD2. V lost 6 bases to trimming and J lost 3 bases; unmatched junction nucleotides: 11. In germline, CDR1 is GTSNPN, CDR2 SVGIG (reference sequence). The CDR3 is made up of 16 amino acids. The CDR3 sequence: CACPPGGMGGANVLTF. CDR3 nucleotides: TGTGCCTGCCCTCCCGGGGGGATGGGTGGGGCCAACGTCCTGACTTTC.

The chain has TRBV7-9 and TRBJ2-1, with 12 bases fitting TRBD2. The junction had 14 bases not matched to a gene; V was cut back by 4 bases and J by 7 bases. The CDR3 contains 18 residues. From germline, CDR1 is SEHNR and CDR2 FQNEAQ (reference sequence). The CDR3 DNA reads TGTGCCAGCAGCTCAGGCCCCGGACTAGCGGGATCTCGGAATGAGCAGTTCTTC. Translated, it gives CASSSGPGLAGSRNEQFF.

The chain employs TRBV29-1 and TRBJ1-1; D may be TRBD1 (6 bases). V lost 5 bases and J lost 0, with 28 bases in between. The CDR3 is 19 residues long. Germline values: CDR1 SQVTM, CDR2 ANQGSEA. DNA for the CDR3: TGCAGCGTTTTTCGGGGGGCCCTGGGATTCGTTGGGATGAACACTGAAGCTTTCTTT. This gives the protein CSVFRGALGFVGMNTEAFF.